Included here is one T cell receptor (beta chain) sequence, with context. As yet, its antigen is unknown. The germline gives CDR1 MRHNA, CDR2 SNTAGT. The CDR3 totals 13 residues. The germline V and J ends were trimmed by 3 bases and 6 bases, with 9 bases remaining between them. The data belong to a study of shared clonotypes between healthy human individuals. Study-wide results and limits: Represented genetic and exposure-history diversity was restricted by having few donors.

Clones were read by immunoSEQ multiplex PCR, and TCRdb kept only the in-frame ones, dropping some. The table records about 2.3 million clones, just under 95% of them present only once. It was into CD45RA+ naive and CD45RA-negative memory subsets that the CD4+ cells were split. The genes are TRBV6-4 and TRBJ1-5; D unresolved. This receptor was identified in a man aged 18 to 29 in good health. Some clones in this sample may be carry-over from other donors' samples. Sequencing was performed on naive CD4+ T cells from PBMCs. Subset described: CD45RA+ positively selected. Here the CDR3 reads CASSEEDGQPQHF. CDR3 bases: TGTGCCAGCAGTGAGGAGGATGGTCAGCCCCAGCATTTT.